This entry lists 21 T cell receptor beta chains sequenced from one sample in a study of T cell clones after liver transplantation. Sequencing was performed with immunoSEQ multiplex PCR; in TCRdb, only in-frame clones are kept and a portion is missing. This table has 95,000 to 110,000 clones, 82% appearing once. Material: CD4+ T cells from blood, obtained before liver transplant. These receptor sequences come from a human donor who received a liver transplant.

This chain joins TRBV19 and TRBJ1-2; D remains unclear. The CDR3 runs 16 residues. Trimming removed 3 bases from V and 4 bases from J, with 18 bases in between. Germline CDR1 is LNHDA and CDR2 is SQIVND (reference sequence). This CDR3 is CASSILGGARSYGYTF. The DNA of the CDR3 is TGTGCCAGTAGTATCTTAGGAGGTGCCAGGTCCTATGGCTACACCTTC.

This clone has just one count. The CDR3 region is CASSIGSVNTGELFF. The CDR3 DNA reads as TGTGCCAGTAGTATAGGCAGCGTGAACACCGGGGAGCTGTTTTTT. The genes are TRBV19 and TRBJ2-2; D uncertain. This CDR3 contains 15 residues. The V gene's germline CDR1 is LNHDA and CDR2 SQIVND (reference sequence). Between the trimmed V and J ends, which lost 1 base and 1 base, there was a span of 7 bases.

The genes are TRBV9 and TRBJ2-3; 8 nucleotides match TRBD2. The J segment lost 0 bases and the V segment lost 2 bases, leaving 8 bases of the junction unmatched. This CDR3 is built from 17 residues. CDR1 is SGDLS and CDR2 is YYNGEE in the germline V gene. DNA for the CDR3: TGTGCCAGCAGCGTGAGCGTTACTAGCGGAAGCACAGATACGCAGTATTTT. As protein: CASSVSVTSGSTDTQYF.

The CDR3 spells CASSGGTGMWSNQPQHF. CDR3 DNA sequence: TGTGCCAGCAGTGGAGGGACAGGGATGTGGAGCAATCAGCCCCAGCATTTT. This chain connects TRBV6-1 to TRBJ1-5, with TRBD1 matching 9 bases. The V segment lost 4 bases and the J segment 1 base; nucleotides outside the gene matches: 8. The CDR3 sequence is 17 residues long. Germline V gene sequence: CDR1 MNHNS, CDR2 SASEGT.

The rearrangement joins TRBV4-1 to TRBJ1-5, with 7 bases identical to TRBD1. Germline V gene sequence: CDR1 MGHRA, CDR2 YSYEKL. This CDR3 region has 15 residues. V shed 4 bases and J 3 bases; nucleotides not matched to a gene: 6. The CDR3 here is CASSPWDSYNQPQHF. DNA of the CDR3: TGCGCCAGCAGCCCCTGGGACAGCTACAATCAGCCCCAGCATTTT.

This chain uses TRBV6-5 with TRBJ2-7; D call uncertain. Germline V gives CDR1 MNHEY, CDR2 SVGAGI. Trimming took off 5 bases at V and 5 bases at J, with 10 bases between the two ends. The CDR3 length is 12 residues. The CDR3 sequence: CASSTRSNEQYF. The CDR3 DNA reads as TGTGCCAGCAGTACCCGGAGCAACGAGCAGTACTTC.

This chain uses TRBV6-5 with TRBJ2-7; D ambiguous. Looked up from germline, CDR1 is MNHEY and CDR2 is SVGAGI. The CDR3 covers 15 residues. Trimming shortened V by 0 bases and J by 6 bases, and 15 bases separated the two germline ends. CDR3 in amino acids: CASSYSDSSSGEQYF. In nucleotides, the CDR3 is TGTGCCAGCAGTTACTCGGATAGCTCAAGTGGCGAGCAGTACTTC.

The chain is built from TRBV19 and TRBJ2-2; D is ambiguous. Germline assignment: CDR1 LNHDA and CDR2 SQIVND (reference sequence). CDR3 length equals 14 residues. Deletions cut 3 bases from V and 5 bases from J, with 10 bases between. The chain's CDR3 is CASSISRLTGELFF. CDR3 bases: TGTGCCAGTAGTATTAGCAGATTAACCGGGGAGCTGTTTTTT.

The chain employs TRBV10-3 and TRBJ2-7, with 9 bases identical to TRBD1. The CDR3 extends over 14 amino acids. Germline-derived CDR1 and CDR2 are ENHRY and SYGVKD. The ends lost 4 bases at V and 5 bases at J; junction bases unmatched: 6. CDR3 coding DNA: TGTGCCATCAGTGTTTCACAGGGGGCTCACGAGCAGTACTTC. As protein: CAISVSQGAHEQYF.

The gene calls are TRBV5-4 and TRBJ2-2; no reliable D call. Germline lookup yields CDR1 SGHNT and CDR2 YYREEE (reference sequence). The CDR3 covers 13 residues. The germline V and J ends were trimmed by 5 bases and 5 bases, with 10 bases remaining between them. CDR3 sequence reads: CASRRTQTGELFF. CDR3 in DNA: TGTGCCAGCAGACGGACCCAAACCGGGGAGCTGTTTTTT.

The rearrangement uses TRBV6-6 and TRBJ1-6; maybe TRBD1 (6 bases). This CDR3 region has 15 residues. Germline V CDR1 and CDR2: MNHNY, SVGAGI (reference sequence). CDR3 nucleotide sequence: TGTGCGAGCGCTCCAGGGGAATTCGGTAATTCACCCCTCCACTTT. Translation gives CASAPGEFGNSPLHF.

This clone was seen once. This chain connects TRBV30 to TRBJ2-7; D may match TRBD1 or TRBD2 (5 bases each). Germline CDR1 is GTSNPN and CDR2 is SVGIG (reference sequence). The CDR3 runs 12 residues. V lost 1 base, J lost 5 bases, and 9 bases lay in between. The CDR3, as DNA: TGTGCCTGGAGTGACCAGGGAGACGAGCAGTACTTC. Translation: CAWSDQGDEQYF.

This chain links TRBV6-5 with TRBJ2-2; D unresolved. Trimming took 0 bases from V and 0 from J, leaving 8 bases between them. The germline V gene has CDR1 MNHEY and CDR2 SVGAGI. The CDR3 is made up of 16 amino acids. The CDR3 protein is CASSYSTRSNTGELFF. CDR3 bases: TGTGCCAGCAGTTACTCGACCAGATCGAACACCGGGGAGCTGTTTTTT.

The chain uses TRBV27 and TRBJ1-2; TRBD1 matches at 9 bases. Trimming cost V 3 bases and J 7 bases; bases outside gene matches: 6. The V gene's germline CDR1 is MNHEY and CDR2 SMNVEV (reference sequence). The CDR3 loop spans 14 amino acids. The CDR3 spells CASSFSGQGIGYTF. Here the CDR3 DNA reads TGTGCCAGCAGTTTTTCGGGACAGGGAATTGGCTACACCTTC.

This chain connects TRBV27 to TRBJ2-6, with a possible D match to TRBD1 (6 bases). The germline CDR1 and CDR2 sequences are MNHEY and SMNVEV (reference sequence). The length of the CDR3 is 14 residues. Trimming shortened V by 8 bases and J by 3 bases, and 11 bases separated the two germline ends. The CDR3 here is CASGTGFGANVLTF. CDR3 sequence (DNA): TGTGCCAGCGGAACAGGGTTTGGGGCCAACGTCCTGACTTTC.

V and J are TRBV30 and TRBJ2-1; 7 bases match TRBD1. J was trimmed by 1 base and V by 3 bases; bases with no gene match: 9. Germline V gene lookup returns CDR1 GTSNPN and CDR2 SVGIG (reference sequence). The CDR3 sequence is 16 residues long. The DNA for the CDR3 is TGTGCCTGGAGCAAGGGGGCAACATCTTCCTACAATGAGCAGTTCTTC. Its protein is CAWSKGATSSYNEQFF.

The rearrangement joins TRBV2 to TRBJ2-2; D perhaps matches TRBD1 (5 bases). The CDR3 extends over 13 amino acids. V was trimmed by 6 bases and J by 4 bases, leaving 9 bases between them. The germline CDR1 and CDR2 sequences are SNHLY and FYNNEI. The DNA of the CDR3 is TGTGCCAGCAGGGGGCCCGGCACCGGGGAGCTGTTTTTT. Translating it yields CASRGPGTGELFF.

V and J are TRBV6-1 and TRBJ2-5, with D possibly matching TRBD1 (5 bases). Germline loops: CDR1 MNHNS, CDR2 SASEGT. The CDR3 spans 14 residues. Trimming took off 2 bases at V and 2 bases at J, with 9 bases between the two ends. CDR3 in DNA: TGTGCCAGCAGTGAAATGGCAGGGCAAGAGACCCAGTACTTC. This sequence encodes CASSEMAGQETQYF.

J is TRBJ2-1 and V is TRBV18, with 13 bases lining up with TRBD2. Germline values: CDR1 KGHSH, CDR2 LQKENI. There are 16 residues in the CDR3. V lost 3 bases, J lost 7 bases, and 6 bases stayed unmatched. CDR3 nucleotide sequence: TGTGCCAGCTCACCCACTGGGACTAGCGGGGTGAATGAGCAGTTCTTC. Translation: CASSPTGTSGVNEQFF.

The chain carries TRBV28 and TRBJ1-5, with D maybe TRBD1 (5 bases). The V gene lost 2 bases and the J gene lost 0 bases, with 8 bases spanning the gap. CDR1 is MDHEN, CDR2 SYDVKM, per germline. The CDR3 sequence is 15 residues long. CDR3 sequence reads: CASSLGGNSNQPQHF. The CDR3 bases are TGTGCCAGCAGTTTAGGGGGGAATAGCAATCAGCCCCAGCATTTT.

This clone has only one observation. This chain links TRBV19 with TRBJ1-4; D not certain. Germline V gives CDR1 LNHDA, CDR2 SQIVND (reference sequence). Trimming left V 0 bases short and J 11 bases short, with 10 bases between. The CDR3 contains 13 residues. The CDR3 sequence is CASSIDLTDKLFF. DNA for the CDR3: TGTGCCAGTAGTATAGATCTAACAGATAAACTGTTTTTT.